The source of this T cell receptor (beta chain) is a study of CD8 T cells in ankylosing spondylitis. This clonotype was detected ten times or more. Its specificity is not known. MiXCR was run by TCRdb on the 5' RACE reads, yielding one entry per CDR3 protein. This table holds some 30,000 distinct CDR3 sequences, about 7% found once. Germline assignment: CDR1 MDHEN and CDR2 SYDVKM. The ends were cut back, 6 bases at V and 3 bases at J, with 5 bases in the middle. The CDR3 has 11 residues. Broader study findings: Reactive arthritis synovial fluid and blood previously showed some of these motif variants. Within ankylosing spondylitis blood, a TCR beta motif made up of roughly eight highly homologous variants appeared to be characteristic. As reported, disease-linked clones showed significant enrichment in matched ankylosing spondylitis synovial fluid.

This sequence joins TRBV28 and TRBJ1-2; D is ambiguous. Sequencing input: blood, either unsorted or a sorted T cell fraction (not recorded which). The sequence derives from a male donor with ankylosing spondylitis or in good health (not recorded which). The CDR3 sequence is CASRGDYGYTF. In DNA form, the CDR3 reads TGTGCCAGCAGAGGAGACTATGGCTACACCTTC.